Sequencing of this TCR beta chain was carried out in a study of Ad26.COV2.S vaccination and SARS-CoV-2 variants. Study overall: A participant enrolled in the COV1001 Ad26.COV2.S trial arm provided the sample.

Treatment given: approximately 18 received Ad26.COV2.S at low or high dose, single or two shots; several received placebo; per-sample allocation not given. At day 63 after the first vaccine or placebo injection, samples were drawn. Recruitment in Boston yielded a donor of adult age, 18-55 years. Sequenced by immunoSEQ multiplex PCR; TCRdb stores in-frame clones only, minus some. This table has about 400,000 clones, 83% appearing once. The CDR3 is 19 residues long. Trimming cost V 6 bases and J 0 bases, with 24 bases left between them. Germline CDR1 SNHLY, CDR2 FYNNEI. The clonotype comes from a person between 18 and 65 years old who received the Ad26.COV2.S COVID-19 vaccine or a placebo. The source was peripheral blood, collected in a trial of Ad26.COV2.S vaccine versus placebo. The chain recombines TRBV2 with TRBJ2-1; D tentatively fits TRBD1 or TRBD2 (5 bases each). The CDR3 nucleotides are TGTGCCAGCAGGGGGGTGATTAAATTTAGTCTAAGCTCCTACAATGAGCAGTTCTTC. It encodes CASRGVIKFSLSSYNEQFF.